This TCR beta chain was documented in a study of T cell changes during pregnancy in multiple sclerosis (dated by TCRdb to about 2019). In the study overall: The study looked at changes in the T cell repertoire across pregnancy in women with multiple sclerosis.

The library was prepared using the immunoSEQ multiplex PCR assay. In TCRdb, the immuneACCESS table is reduced to in-frame sequences with V and J assigned. These tables do not hold every clone; where another copy was compared, an unresolved V gene accounts for under half, and the others remain unexplained. The sample profile shows around 70,000 clones; 92% of them were found once. Of the sample, about 1.6% is held by the ten largest clones. Ends trimmed: V by 2 bases, J by 8 bases; bases unmatched to a gene: 16. From a lookup of the germline V gene, CDR1 and CDR2 are SNHLY and FYNNEI. The CDR3 runs 18 residues from the cysteine to the phenylalanine. Only the CDR3 DNA stays, 54 bases, in frame from base 1. Concerning this clone: Its antigen is still unknown. It has no much larger one-base neighbor in the sample; base qualities were not kept.

The V gene is TRBV2 and the J gene is TRBJ1-4; TRBD1 lines up with 8 middle nucleotides. This receptor was taken from a female donor with multiple sclerosis, enrolled in a pregnancy study. The sequences come from peripheral blood, collected after pregnancy. The CDR3 corresponds to CASSEFKGQAIKGEKLFF. Here is the DNA: TGTGCCAGCAGTGAATTCAAGGGACAGGCAATCAAAGGCGAAAAACTGTTTTTT.